The rows below give T cell receptor beta chains drawn from one sample of a study of cytomegalovirus exposure and HLA in healthy donors. The repertoire was sequenced with immunoSEQ multiplex PCR; TCRdb's copy has only in-frame clones and lacks some. The sample includes approximately 90,000 clones, around four fifths of them seen just once. The sequencing sample was made of PBMCs. These TCRs come from a woman in her 40s in good health and CMV-seronegative. The CDR3 runs from the conserved cysteine through the conserved F or W. A D gene is named only where the DNA matches it firmly. A row's size may be missing; if present it is once, few, many or a size class.

TRBV11-2	.	.	TRBJ2-7	TGTGCCAGCAGCCTCGCGGGACCTCGCTACGAGCAGTACTTC	CASSLAGPRYEQYF
TRBV7-6	TRBD2	.	TRBJ2-1	TGTGCCAGCAGCTTGGGCGGGGGGGCCAATGAGCAGTTCTTC	CASSLGGGANEQFF
TRBV7-9	.	once	TRBJ2-5	TGTGCCAGCAGCTTAGGTGGGCGAGAGACCCAGTACTTC	CASSLGGRETQYF
TRBV11-3	TRBD1	.	TRBJ2-6	TGTGCCAGCAGCTATGGGACAGGCAGAGGATCTGGGGCCAACGTCCTGACTTTC	CASSYGTGRGSGANVLTF
TRBV9	TRBD1	.	TRBJ1-4	TGTGCCAGCAGCGGCCGGACAGGGATGAATGAAAAACTGTTTTTT	CASSGRTGMNEKLFF
TRBV7-6	TRBD2	once	TRBJ2-7	TGTGCCAGCAGGGCTAGCGGGGAGGAGCAGTACTTC	CASRASGEEQYF
TRBV18	.	.	TRBJ1-1	TGTGCCAGCCTTTTGACAGGGAACACTGAAGCTTTCTTT	CASLLTGNTEAFF
TRBV19	TRBD1	.	TRBJ1-5	TGTGCCAGTAGTATAGAAAGGCAGGGGGCGAAGGGTTGGAGCAATCAGCCCCAGCATTTT	CASSIERQGAKGWSNQPQHF
TRBV5-1	.	.	TRBJ1-4	TGCGCCAGCAGCTTGGACACGAATGAAAAACTGTTTTTT	CASSLDTNEKLFF
TRBV15	.	.	TRBJ1-2	TGTGCCACCAGCAGAGACAGGGGAAACTATGGCTACACCTTC	CATSRDRGNYGYTF
TRBV4-1	.	.	TRBJ1-3	TGCGCCAGCAGCCAAGATCCCCCGACAGTCTCTGGAAACACCATATATTTT	CASSQDPPTVSGNTIYF
TRBV4-3	TRBD1	.	TRBJ2-7	TGCGCCAGCAGCCAAGAGTCCCGGACAGGGGACGACTACGAGCAGTACTTC	CASSQESRTGDDYEQYF
TRBV2	TRBD1	.	TRBJ1-3	TGTGCCAGCAGGGGACAGGGGAAAGGTGGAAACACCATATATTTT	CASRGQGKGGNTIYF